This T cell receptor beta chain was observed in a study of CD8 T cells in ankylosing spondylitis. Regarding the study as a whole: Those disease-linked clones were CD8+; they were also relatively rare in peripheral blood. There was a TCR beta motif, made of several highly homologous variants, that appeared characteristic of ankylosing spondylitis blood.

As concerns this clonotype: What it binds is unknown.

Using quantitative 5'-RACE with molecular barcodes, the authors made TCR beta libraries. TCRdb used MiXCR to reprocess the 5' RACE reads, holding one entry per CDR3 protein. The sample lists hundreds of thousands of distinct CDR3 sequences, 20% occurring once. The CDR3 length is 12 residues. The V end lost 5 bases, the J end lost 9 bases, and 13 bases lay between the germline ends. Germline values: CDR1 PRHDT, CDR2 FYEKMQ (reference sequence). This chain links TRBV13 with TRBJ2-5, with D possibly being TRBD1 (8 bases). Specimen: blood, either unsorted or a sorted T cell fraction (not recorded which). This TCR came from a male donor with ankylosing spondylitis or in good health (not recorded which). The DNA of the CDR3 is TGTGCCAGCAGCACCACAGGGGGGGCCCAGTACTTC. Amino acids: CASSTTGGAQYF.